These 4 T cell receptor beta chains came from one sample sequenced in a study of blood T cell repertoires in COVID-19. This table comes from immunoSEQ multiplex PCR, and its TCRdb copy is limited to in-frame clones, with some not included. This table holds approximately 100,000 clones, roughly 80% found once. The specimen was peripheral blood. Every receptor here comes from a woman older than 75 with active or convalescent COVID-19.

The chain couples TRBV30 to TRBJ1-5; D call uncertain. The CDR3 covers 14 residues. V was pared by 3 bases and J by 7 bases, with 16 bases between. Germline lookup yields CDR1 GTSNPN and CDR2 SVGIG (reference sequence). The DNA for the CDR3 is TGTGCCTGGAGCGGACTCGGGGTAATCCAGCCCCAGCATTTT. Translated: CAWSGLGVIQPQHF. Looking up the rest from reference TRBV30 and TRBJ1-5 gives the full variable domain: SQTIHQWPATLVQPVGSPLSLECTVEGTSNPNLYWYRQAAGRGLQLLFYSVGIGQISSEVPQNLSASRPQDRQFILSSKKLLLSDSGFYLCAWSGLGVIQPQHFGDGTRLSIL.

This clone was seen a handful of times. Other DNA variants within this sample encode the same CDR3. The chain combines TRBV18 with TRBJ2-7, with 12 bases that match TRBD2. Germline V gives CDR1 KGHSH, CDR2 LQKENI. The trim removed 3 bases at V and 2 bases at J, leaving 2 bases unmatched. This CDR3 has 15 amino acids. The CDR3: CASSPTSGSPYEQYF. The CDR3 bases are TGTGCCAGCTCACCGACTAGCGGGAGCCCCTACGAGCAGTACTTC. The variable domain in full, completed from reference TRBV18 and TRBJ2-7, reads NAGVMQNPRHLVRRRGQEARLRCSPMKGHSHVYWYRQLPEEGLKFMVYLQKENIIDESGMPKERFSAEFPKEGPSILRIQQVVRGDSAAYFCASSPTSGSPYEQYFGPGTRLTVT.

This clone was counted at least ten times. The rearrangement uses TRBV7-2 and TRBJ2-2; possible D gene TRBD1, 5 bases. The CDR3 has 14 residues. The V and J ends lost 11 bases and 0 bases respectively, with 13 bases between them. Germline lookup yields CDR1 SGHTA and CDR2 FQGNSA. The CDR3 DNA follows: TGTGCCTCAGGGCAGTTCGCGAACACCGGGGAGCTGTTTTTT. It encodes CASGQFANTGELFF.

V gene TRBV5-4 combines with J gene TRBJ2-3, with 12 nucleotides matching TRBD2. In germline, CDR1 is SGHNT, CDR2 YYREEE (reference sequence). This CDR3 has 17 amino acids. Trimming cost V 4 bases and J 3 bases; bases outside gene matches: 9. The CDR3 here is CASSTSSGGARTDTQYF. The DNA for the CDR3 is TGTGCCAGCAGCACCTCTAGCGGGGGGGCAAGAACAGATACGCAGTATTTT.